The rows below give T cell receptor beta chains drawn from one sample of a study of blood T cell repertoires in COVID-19. Sequencing used immunoSEQ multiplex PCR; TCRdb keeps in-frame clones, though not all of them. The sample has around 13,000 clones, 80% to 95% seen once. Sequenced sample: peripheral blood. The source is a human donor in a cohort sampled during active COVID-19. Each CDR3 is given with its conserved first and last residue. D genes are given only for firm matches. Clone size is given for some rows only: seen once, a few or many times, or a class if the clone is expanded.

NA | TRBJ1-5 | few | TRBV2 | TGTGCCAGCAGTGAGCTGGGAGAGAGCAATCAGCCCCAGCATTTT | CASSELGESNQPQHF
TRBD2 | TRBJ2-2 | NA | TRBV5-1 | TGCGCCAGCAGCCAGACGGGGGCGGGAGGTAACACCGGGGAGCTGTTTTTT | CASSQTGAGGNTGELFF
TRBD2 | TRBJ2-5 | NA | TRBV19 | TGTGCCAGTAGTTCCCGGACTAGCGGGGGGGAGACCCAGTACTTC | CASSSRTSGGETQYF
TRBD1 | TRBJ2-7 | once | TRBV25-1 | TGTGCCAGCAGTGAGCGGCAGGGGGCGTACGAGCAGTACTTC | CASSERQGAYEQYF
TRBD1 | TRBJ2-7 | NA | TRBV11-2 | TGTGCCAGCAGCTTTGGACAGGGGTTCCACGAGCAGTACTTC | CASSFGQGFHEQYF
NA | TRBJ2-7 | NA | TRBV5-5 | TGTGCCAGCAGCGTAGGACACGACGAGCAGTACTTC | CASSVGHDEQYF
TRBD1 | TRBJ2-3 | few | TRBV24-1 | TGTGCCACCAGTAGCAGGGGGATTAGCACAGATACGCAGTATTTT | CATSSRGISTDTQYF
NA | TRBJ2-2 | NA | TRBV18 | TGTGCCAGCTCACCTCAATCGATTAGCGTTGCGAACACCGGGGAGCTGTTTTTT | CASSPQSISVANTGELFF
TRBD2 | TRBJ2-2 | once | TRBV6-5 | TGTGCCAGCTTTAGCGGGGGGGGCGGCACCGGGGAGCTGTTTTTT | CASFSGGGGTGELFF
TRBD1 | TRBJ2-1 | NA | TRBV7-2 | TGTGCCAGCAGCTTAGCGGGGACAGGATCTTATGAGCAGTTCTTC | CASSLAGTGSYEQFF
NA | TRBJ2-5 | NA | TRBV7-2 | TGTGCCAGCAGCTCGACTGCCACGGGGACCCAGTACTTC | CASSSTATGTQYF
NA | TRBJ1-4 | once | TRBV6-5 | TGTGCCAGCGGAGGGCTCTATCGGGAAAAACTGTTTTTT | CASGGLYREKLFF
NA | TRBJ1-4 | NA | TRBV29-1 | TGCAGCGTCCAGGGTCACCTAAATGAAAAACTGTTTTTT | CSVQGHLNEKLFF
NA | TRBJ2-3 | NA | TRBV7-9 | TGTGCCAGCAGCTTAGGGACAGCCGATACGCAGTATTTT | CASSLGTADTQYF
NA | TRBJ2-3 | NA | TRBV12-3/TRBV12-4 | TGTGCCAGCAGTTTTGAGCCACATACGCAGTATTTT | CASSFEPHTQYF
NA | TRBJ2-2 | NA | TRBV27 | TGTGCCAGCAGTCCCCTTTCACAGGTTCTGGGGGAGCTGTTTTTT | CASSPLSQVLGELFF
TRBD2 | TRBJ2-7 | NA | TRBV15 | TGTGCCACCAGCGTGCGGGGGGGCTACGAGCAGTACTTC | CATSVRGGYEQYF
TRBD2 | TRBJ2-1 | NA | TRBV28 | TGTGCCAGCAGTTCCGGCGGGGGGGCCCACAATGAGCAGTTCTTC | CASSSGGGAHNEQFF
NA | TRBJ2-2 | NA | TRBV6-6 | TGTGCCAGCAGCTCAGGGTCCTCCACCGGGGAGCTGTTTTTT | CASSSGSSTGELFF
TRBD1 | TRBJ2-2 | NA | TRBV15 | TGTGCCACCAGCAGACCTGTCCTTGGGACAGGGGGGACCGGGGAGCTGTTTTTT | CATSRPVLGTGGTGELFF
NA | TRBJ2-7 | NA | TRBV9 | TGTGCCAGCAGCGTAGAAATTGGGCGACGGCAGTACTTC | CASSVEIGRRQYF
NA | TRBJ1-6 | NA | TRBV4-1 | TGCGCCAGCAGCCAAGATAGTACCTCCTATAATTCACCCCTCCACTTT | CASSQDSTSYNSPLHF
NA | TRBJ2-2 | NA | TRBV3-1/TRBV3-2 | TGTGCCAGCAGCCTAGCCAGCGGGGAGCTGTTTTTT | CASSLASGELFF
NA | TRBJ2-2 | once | TRBV2 | TGTGCCAGCAGTACAGGGAACCGGGAGCTGTTTTTT | CASSTGNRELFF
NA | TRBJ2-3 | NA | TRBV5-4 | TGTGCCAGCAGGAGGTCCGACGGTGGTACGCAGTATTTT | CASRRSDGGTQYF
TRBD2 | TRBJ2-1 | NA | TRBV28 | TGTGCCAGCAGTTTCTCGCGGACAGCCCCGGGACTAGACCCCAATGAGCAGTTCTTC | CASSFSRTAPGLDPNEQFF
TRBD1 | TRBJ2-1 | NA | TRBV5-5 | TGTGCCAGCAGCTTTGGGACAGGCCATTACAATGAGCAGTTCTTC | CASSFGTGHYNEQFF
NA | TRBJ2-2 | NA | TRBV21-1 | TGTGCCAGCAGCGTTCTAGCGGGAGGGCCTTTCACCGGGGAGCTGTTTTTT | CASSVLAGGPFTGELFF
TRBD2 | TRBJ2-1 | NA | TRBV28 | TGTGCCAGCAGTCCGTGGACTAGTATTTACAATGAGCAGTTCTTC | CASSPWTSIYNEQFF
NA | TRBJ2-5 | NA | TRBV19 | TGTGCCAGTAGTATTACAGGGACCCCAGAGACCCAGTACTTC | CASSITGTPETQYF
TRBD2 | TRBJ2-1 | NA | TRBV4-3 | TGCGCCAGCAGCCATTTTAGCATCGGGGGGTCCTCCTACAATGAGCAGTTCTTC | CASSHFSIGGSSYNEQFF
TRBD2 | TRBJ2-5 | NA | TRBV7-2 | TGTGCCAGCAGCTTAGTTGGACTAGCGGTACAAGAGACCCAGTACTTC | CASSLVGLAVQETQYF
NA | TRBJ2-7 | NA | TRBV5-1 | TGCGCCAGCAGCCTCGGGGGATCTCGGATCTACGAGCAGTACTTC | CASSLGGSRIYEQYF
NA | TRBJ1-2 | NA | TRBV6-5 | TGTGCCACCAGGGGCATCTATGGCTACACCTTC | CATRGIYGYTF
TRBD1 | TRBJ1-2 | NA | TRBV30 | TGTGCCTGGAGTATTCCGACAGGGTATGGCTACACCTTC | CAWSIPTGYGYTF
TRBD2 | TRBJ2-3 | NA | TRBV3-1/TRBV3-2 | TGTGCCAGCAGCCTCGGGACTACCACAGATACGCAGTATTTT | CASSLGTTTDTQYF
NA | TRBJ2-1 | NA | TRBV21-1 | TGTGCCAGCAGCCTACAGGGGTCCGGGACAAGGAGCTCCTACAATGAGCAGTTCTTC | CASSLQGSGTRSSYNEQFF